Sequencing of this T cell receptor (beta chain) was carried out in a study of blood T cell repertoires in COVID-19. Study information: PBMCs, B-cell-depleted T cells, or T cells provided the cDNA or gDNA that made up the material.

Participants spanned ages roughly 18 to 90 years and resided in about 24 US areas. Participant-reported clinical history was the basis for cohort assignment. What the recovered Cohort 3 donors had was two negative PCRs, clearance, or symptom resolution. The data were produced by immunoSEQ multiplex PCR, yet TCRdb's version contains in-frame clones alone and is incomplete. The sample lists 190,000 or so clones; 80% to 90% were seen once. The sample comprised PBMCs or T cells enriched from blood (not recorded which). This receptor was obtained from a man aged 35 to 55 who had recovered from COVID-19.

The CDR3: CASSDRENYGYTF. CDR3 DNA: TGTGCCAGCTCTGACAGGGAAAACTATGGCTACACCTTC. The chain is built from TRBV18 and TRBJ1-2, with 7 bases identical to TRBD1. With V trimmed by 6 bases and J by 2 bases, 3 bases remained unmatched. The CDR3 is 13 residues long. CDR1 is KGHSH and CDR2 is LQKENI in the germline V gene. Variable domain in full (rest from reference TRBV18 and TRBJ1-2): NAGVMQNPRHLVRRRGQEARLRCSPMKGHSHVYWYRQLPEEGLKFMVYLQKENIIDESGMPKERFSAEFPKEGPSILRIQQVVRGDSAAYFCASSDRENYGYTFGSGTRLTVV.